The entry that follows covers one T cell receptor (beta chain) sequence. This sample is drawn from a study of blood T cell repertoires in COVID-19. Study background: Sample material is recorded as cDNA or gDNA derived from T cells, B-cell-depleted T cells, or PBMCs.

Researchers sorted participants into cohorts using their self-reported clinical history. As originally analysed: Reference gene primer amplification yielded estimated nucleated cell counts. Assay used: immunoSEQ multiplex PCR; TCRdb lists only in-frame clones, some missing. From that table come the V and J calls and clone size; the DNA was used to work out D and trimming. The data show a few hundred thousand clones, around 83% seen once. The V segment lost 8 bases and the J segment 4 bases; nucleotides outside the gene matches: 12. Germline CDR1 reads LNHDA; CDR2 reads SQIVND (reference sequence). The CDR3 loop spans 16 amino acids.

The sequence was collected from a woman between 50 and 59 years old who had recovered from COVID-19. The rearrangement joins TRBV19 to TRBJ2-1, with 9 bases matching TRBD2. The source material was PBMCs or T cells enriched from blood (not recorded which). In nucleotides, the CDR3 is TGTGCCAGTCGCCGCTCCCTAGCGGGAAAGTACAATGAGCAGTTCTTC. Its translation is CASRRSLAGKYNEQFF.